These 8 T cell receptor beta chains were all obtained from the same sample, sequenced in a study of CD8 T cells in Susac syndrome. RNA in amounts of roughly 0.5 to 1 ug was reverse transcribed with random hexamers. TCRdb itself ran the immunoSEQ multiplex PCR reads through MiXCR, one entry per CDR3 protein. The sample includes around 110,000 distinct CDR3 sequences, approximately 95% of them seen just once. Sequencing input: CD8+ T cells from PBMCs. The receptors were sampled from a human donor with Susac syndrome.

This chain links TRBV9 with TRBJ2-3, with 7 bases aligning to TRBD1. The CDR3 extends over 15 amino acids. Germline lookup yields CDR1 SGDLS and CDR2 YYNGEE. After removal of 1 base from V and 5 bases from J, the junction contained 7 bases not matched to a gene. CDR3 residues: CASSVWDSIRDTQYF. CDR3 sequence (DNA): TGTGCCAGCAGCGTATGGGACAGCATCAGAGATACGCAGTATTTT.

This chain uses TRBV5-1 with TRBJ1-1; 7 nucleotides align to TRBD1. The CDR3 is made up of 14 amino acids. Germline V gene sequence: CDR1 SGHRS, CDR2 YFSETQ. With V trimmed by 3 bases and J by 3 bases, 5 bases remained unmatched. The CDR3 DNA sequence: TGCGCCAGCAGCTCCAGGACAGGCCACACTGAAGCTTTCTTT. Its translation is CASSSRTGHTEAFF.

In this sample, this clonotype turned up a few times. The CDR3 region is CASSNGDTQYF. The CDR3 DNA follows: TGTGCCAGCAGTAACGGCGATACGCAGTATTTT. The V and J genes are TRBV25-1 and TRBJ2-3; D gene ambiguous. This CDR3 contains 11 residues. Germline CDR1 and CDR2: MGHDK and SYGVNS. Trimming took off 5 bases at V and 6 bases at J, with 6 bases between the two ends.

DNA for the CDR3: TGCAGCGTTGAATTGGTAGGGGGTAACAATGAGCAGTTCTTC. It is translated as CSVELVGGNNEQFF. The chain employs TRBV29-1 and TRBJ2-1, with a weak D call TRBD1 (6 bases). The germline V gene has CDR1 SQVTM and CDR2 ANQGSEA. The CDR3 length is 14 residues. Between the trimmed V and J ends, which lost 2 bases and 5 bases, there was a span of 13 bases.

The chain carries TRBV5-4 and TRBJ1-2; a possible D gene is TRBD1 (5 bases). Per germline, CDR1 SGHNT and CDR2 YYREEE (reference sequence). V was trimmed by 4 bases and J by 4 bases, leaving 11 bases between them. CDR3 size: 13 residues. The CDR3: CASSPGDAYGYTF. DNA for the CDR3: TGTGCCAGCAGCCCGGGGGATGCCTATGGCTACACCTTC.

This clonotype was found once. The chain couples TRBV12-3 or TRBV12-4 to TRBJ1-5; D is unclear. This CDR3 is 13 amino acids long. V lost 8 bases and J lost 5, with 13 bases in between. The CDR3 DNA sequence: TGTGCCAGCGCGGCTGGGAACGATCAGCCCCAGCATTTT. Translation: CASAAGNDQPQHF.

The J gene is TRBJ1-4, the V gene TRBV3-1, with TRBD1 as a possible D gene (6 bases). The CDR3 covers 18 residues. V gave up 4 bases and J gave up 8 bases, with 26 bases separating them. CDR1 is LGHDT, CDR2 YNNKEL, per germline (reference sequence). CDR3 sequence reads: CASSPSTGKTLSTEKLFF. CDR3 coding DNA: TGTGCCAGCAGCCCCAGCACAGGGAAGACTCTATCAACGGAAAAACTGTTTTTT.

V and J are TRBV5-6 and TRBJ2-1; D ambiguous. The CDR3 has 14 amino acids. CDR1 and CDR2 from the germline V gene are SGHDT and YYEEEE. V was trimmed by 4 bases and J by 5 bases, leaving 13 bases between them. CDR3: CASSATATDNEQFF. The CDR3 coding sequence is TGTGCCAGCAGCGCCACCGCTACCGACAATGAGCAGTTCTTC.